The clone carrying this T cell receptor beta chain was found a few times. The germline gene is not matched at one end of the junction; a read error may be the cause. The data were obtained in a study of regulatory T cells in long-lasting Graves disease. In building TCR beta libraries, iRepertoire HTBI primers were used together with Arm-PCR of CDR3 regions. In TCRdb, the multiplex PCR reads were re-called with MiXCR into one record per CDR3 protein. The sample records 450,000 to 500,000 distinct CDR3 sequences, about a sixth being singletons. Time point given: newly diagnosed GD, antithyroid drugs for less than 3 months. Isolated PBMC RNA provided the starting material for the TCR library. Each patient gave around 8.1 milliliters of EDTA-anticoagulated peripheral blood. The CDR3 is 13 residues long. CDR1 and CDR2 (germline): SSHAT, FNYEAQ (reference sequence). The same sample was also used in a study of T cells in Graves' hyperthyroidism and ophthalmopathy. According to that study: Exclusion of a patient resulted from uncontrolled infection, other autoimmune disease, pregnancy or lactation. Researchers found most expanded thyroid clonotypes above 0.001 in blood as well. The authors' 13 V-J model separated ophthalmopathy from stable hyperthyroidism.

V usage is TRBV7-7 and J usage is TRBJ2-3, with D tentatively TRBD2 (6 bases). The source is a middle-aged man with Graves disease. Sequencing was performed on peripheral blood mononuclear cells (PBMCs), taken at new diagnosis, from a patient treated with antithyroid drugs. The CDR3, as DNA: TGTGCTAGCAGCTTAGCGGTCTTCGATACGCAGTATTTT. It translates to CASSLAVFDTQYF.